This T cell receptor beta chain was found in a study of blood T cell repertoires in COVID-19. At the level of the study: Both acute and convalescent COVID-19 samples were obtained from the United States, Italy and Spain. T cells, B-cell-depleted T cells, or PBMCs provided the cDNA or gDNA that served as material.

Original processing notes: Amplification of reference gene primers was used by the study to estimate nucleated cell counts. Clones were read by immunoSEQ multiplex PCR, and TCRdb kept only the in-frame ones, dropping some. V and J calls and clone size are as listed in that table; D and trimming were resolved from the DNA. The table shows about 15,000 clones, with approximately 88% occurring only once. Per germline, CDR1 SGHVS and CDR2 FQNEAQ. Deletions cut 1 base from V and 7 bases from J, with 8 bases between. This CDR3 has 14 residues. The sequenced material came from peripheral blood. The chain has TRBV7-8 and TRBJ1-6; possible D gene TRBD1, 5 bases. The source is a human donor in a cohort sampled during active COVID-19. The CDR3 DNA reads TGTGCCAGCAGCTTAGAACAGGCAAATTCACCCCTCCACTTT. This gives the protein CASSLEQANSPLHF.